This TCR beta chain was recovered during a study of blood T cells in healthy people across ages. PCR was performed a second time for about 7 to 11 cycles using a sample-barcoded 5' primer and a J-beta primer mix. TCRdb independently ran MiXCR on the 5' RACE reads; one entry per CDR3 protein. The sample shows some 1.5 million distinct CDR3 sequences, about 28% of them seen only once. The TCR sequence derives from a woman aged 25 to 39 in good health. The sample consisted of blood.

CDR3 sequence: CASSLASGSYNEQYF. DNA of the CDR3: TGCGCCAGCAGCTTGGCAAGCGGCTCCTACAATGAGCAGTACTTC. V is TRBV5-1 and J is TRBJ2-1, with D perhaps TRBD2 (5 bases). The DNA end is a closer match to TRBJ2-7, so the J assignment may be wrong. CDR1 is SGHRS, CDR2 YFSETQ, per germline. The CDR3 spans 15 residues.